The T cell receptor beta chain under discussion was sequenced for a study of blood T cell repertoires in COVID-19. At the level of the study: Sites across the United States, Italy and Spain contributed samples from acute and convalescent COVID-19. The cDNA or gDNA used as material had been derived from T cells, B-cell-depleted T cells, or PBMCs.

Authors' processing steps: Researchers report that nucleated cell counts were estimated from reference gene primer amplification. Profiled with immunoSEQ multiplex PCR; TCRdb holds only in-frame clones, not every one. Clonal size and the V and J genes are those of that table, whereas D and trimming came from the DNA. The sample consists of 330,000 or so clones, approximately 89% of them appearing once. Seattle cases were enrolled at active infection and followed longitudinally. With 1 base clipped from V and 4 bases from J, the junction kept 2 bases outside the gene matches. In germline, CDR1 is LNHNV, CDR2 YYDKDF (reference sequence). This CDR3 spans 14 amino acids.

The material sequenced was peripheral blood. This TCR derives from a woman in her sixties or seventies with COVID-19, enrolled during active disease. The chain uses TRBV15 and TRBJ1-1; 8 bases are shared with TRBD1. In DNA, the CDR3 is TGTGCCACCAGCAGAGTCGACAGGGGCACTGAAGCTTTCTTT. Its protein is CATSRVDRGTEAFF.